A selection of T cell receptor beta chains follows, all from one sample in a study of blood T cell repertoires in COVID-19. Here immunoSEQ multiplex PCR was the method, and the copy in TCRdb shows in-frame clones only, minus some. The table includes around 170,000 clones, roughly nine tenths detected once. Sequencing was performed on peripheral blood. All receptors come from a young man who had recovered from COVID-19. The CDR3 runs from the conserved cysteine through the conserved F or W. The D gene is left open where the match is weak. Where a row states a size, it is once, few, many or the class of an expanded clone; other rows omit it.

TRBJ1-2	TRBV24-1	.	14	.	TGTGCCACCAGTGATAACAGGGATTCAAGGGGCTACACCTTC	CATSDNRDSRGYTF
TRBJ2-3	TRBV19	.	14	.	TGTGCCAGTAGCCGTATATTTGTAGCAGATACGCAGTATTTT	CASSRIFVADTQYF
TRBJ1-2	TRBV20-1	.	10	.	TGCAGTGCCGGTAACTATGGCTACACCTTC	CSAGNYGYTF
TRBJ2-7	TRBV5-1	TRBD2	15	.	TGCGCCAGCACCTTGACTAGCGGGAGTTCCTACGAGCAGTACTTC	CASTLTSGSSYEQYF
TRBJ2-2	TRBV19	.	15	.	TGTGCCAGTAGTATTTTACGGGTGAGCACCGGGGAGCTGTTTTTT	CASSILRVSTGELFF
TRBJ2-4	TRBV19	TRBD2	14	.	TGTGCCAGTAGACCTAGCGGGAGAGGGGACATTCAGTACTTC	CASRPSGRGDIQYF
TRBJ2-7	TRBV28	TRBD2	13	.	TGTGCCAGCATTACTAGCGGAAGTTACGAGCAGTACTTC	CASITSGSYEQYF
TRBJ2-2	TRBV27	.	16	.	TGTGCCAGCGCGGCTAGGCGGCGGTCGAACACCGGGGAGCTGTTTTTT	CASAARRRSNTGELFF
TRBJ1-3	TRBV30	TRBD1	17	.	TGTGCCTCTTCGACAGGGGAAAGGCCACTCTCTGGAAACACCATATATTTT	CASSTGERPLSGNTIYF
TRBJ2-1	TRBV5-4	TRBD2	13	.	TGTGCCAGCAGCGCGGGGGGGTGGAATGAGCAGTTCTTC	CASSAGGWNEQFF
TRBJ2-5	TRBV19	TRBD2	15	.	TGTGCCAGTAGTATAATAGCGGGAGGGAGCGAGACCCAGTACTTC	CASSIIAGGSETQYF
TRBJ1-1	TRBV12-3/TRBV12-4	TRBD1	11	.	TGTGCCAGCAGGAGCCGGGACAGGGCTTTCTTT	CASRSRDRAFF
TRBJ2-7	TRBV5-1	TRBD2	16	.	TGCGCCAGCAGCTTGCCGCGGGAGGGGTGGTTCTACGAGCAGTACTTC	CASSLPREGWFYEQYF
TRBJ1-1	TRBV12-5	.	16	.	TGTGCTAGTGGTTTGTTTCGGTTGGGGGAGGACACTGAAGCTTTCTTT	CASGLFRLGEDTEAFF
TRBJ1-5	TRBV27	.	16	few	TGTGCCAGCAGTCCCGACCGAACGAGGATAGAACAGCCCCAGCATTTT	CASSPDRTRIEQPQHF
TRBJ2-5	TRBV30	TRBD2	15	.	TGTGCCTGGAGTGTAGGTCTAGCGGATCAAGAGACCCAGTACTTC	CAWSVGLADQETQYF
TRBJ1-2	TRBV7-9	TRBD1	15	.	TGTGCCAGCAGCTCACAGGGGGCTAGAACGGTCGGCTACACCTTC	CASSSQGARTVGYTF
TRBJ2-7	TRBV11-2	TRBD2	16	.	TGTGCCAGCAGCTCCGAGACAGGACTAGCGGGAGGGGAGCAGTACTTC	CASSSETGLAGGEQYF
TRBJ1-5	TRBV7-8	.	17	.	TGTGCCAGCAGCTTAAACCCGACATCATATAGCAATCAGCCCCAGCATTTT	CASSLNPTSYSNQPQHF
TRBJ1-5	TRBV7-3	.	13	.	TGTGCCAGCGGCGACTTGACAGGATATCCCCAGCATTTT	CASGDLTGYPQHF
TRBJ1-5	TRBV19	.	15	.	TGTGCCAGTGGGGTGGGGCAGAGTAGCAATCAGCCCCAGCATTTT	CASGVGQSSNQPQHF
TRBJ1-5	TRBV28	.	15	.	TGTGCCAGCAGCCCGGACAGAAGCTTTAATCAGCCCCAGCATTTT	CASSPDRSFNQPQHF
TRBJ2-2	TRBV10-3	TRBD1	16	.	TGTGCCATCAGCGGTGGGGGGACAGGGTCGCCCGGGGAGCTGTTTTTT	CAISGGGTGSPGELFF
TRBJ2-1	TRBV11-2	TRBD2	15	.	TGTGCCAGCAGCTTAGCGGGAGGTTCCTACAATGAGCAGTTCTTC	CASSLAGGSYNEQFF
TRBJ2-2	TRBV15	TRBD2	14	.	TGTGCCACCAGCAGTGTAGCGGGAAGTAAGGAGCTGTTTTTT	CATSSVAGSKELFF
TRBJ2-2	TRBV7-2	TRBD1	15	.	TGTGCCAGCAGCATCCGGGACAGCGGCACCGGGGAGCTGTTTTTT	CASSIRDSGTGELFF
TRBJ2-5	TRBV5-1	TRBD1	16	.	TGCGCCAGCAGCTGGATGACAGGGGCGACCCAAGAGACCCAGTACTTC	CASSWMTGATQETQYF
TRBJ1-1	TRBV19	.	14	once	TGTGCCAGTAAGAACATGGGGGGGAGGACTGAAGCTTTCTTT	CASKNMGGRTEAFF
TRBJ2-7	TRBV3-1/TRBV3-2	TRBD2	15	.	TGTGCCAGCAGCCAATTAACTAGCGGGCCCTACGAGCAGTACTTC	CASSQLTSGPYEQYF